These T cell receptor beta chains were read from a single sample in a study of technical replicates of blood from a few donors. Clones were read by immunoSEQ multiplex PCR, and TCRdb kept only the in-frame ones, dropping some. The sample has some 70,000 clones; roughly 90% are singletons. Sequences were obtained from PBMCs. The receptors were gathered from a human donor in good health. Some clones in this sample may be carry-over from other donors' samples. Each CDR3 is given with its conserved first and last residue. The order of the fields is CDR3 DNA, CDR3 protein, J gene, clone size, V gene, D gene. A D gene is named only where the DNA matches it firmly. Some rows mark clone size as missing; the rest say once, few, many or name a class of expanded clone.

CDR3 DNA: TGCGCCAGCAGCTCCCTCGTAGATAATGAGCAGTTCTTC
CDR3 protein: CASSSLVDNEQFF
J gene: TRBJ2-1
clone size: once
V gene: TRBV5-1
D gene: .

CDR3 DNA: TGTGCCAGCTCCCGGACTAGCGCTTCCTACGAGCAGTACTTC
CDR3 protein: CASSRTSASYEQYF
J gene: TRBJ2-7
clone size: once
V gene: TRBV18
D gene: TRBD2

CDR3 DNA: TGTGCCAGCACCGGGAATGTGAGAAAACTGTTTTTT
CDR3 protein: CASTGNVRKLFF
J gene: TRBJ1-4
clone size: .
V gene: TRBV2
D gene: .

CDR3 DNA: TGTGCCATCAGTGAGGTGGAGATCGGTGAGCAGTTCTTC
CDR3 protein: CAISEVEIGEQFF
J gene: TRBJ2-1
clone size: once
V gene: TRBV10-3
D gene: .

CDR3 DNA: TGTGCCTGGACTACAGGGCAAATTGGCTATGGCTACACCTTC
CDR3 protein: CAWTTGQIGYGYTF
J gene: TRBJ1-2
clone size: .
V gene: TRBV30
D gene: .

CDR3 DNA: TGTGCCAGCAGCGAGGGACTAGCTGGCGGGGAGCTGTTTTTT
CDR3 protein: CASSEGLAGGELFF
J gene: TRBJ2-2
clone size: .
V gene: TRBV2
D gene: TRBD2

CDR3 DNA: TGTGCCAGCAGCTTTCCGCTAGCGGGGCAAGAGACCCAGTACTTC
CDR3 protein: CASSFPLAGQETQYF
J gene: TRBJ2-5
clone size: .
V gene: TRBV7-2
D gene: TRBD2

CDR3 DNA: TGTGCCAGCAGTCGACTAGCGGGAGGAGAGACCCAGTACTTC
CDR3 protein: CASSRLAGGETQYF
J gene: TRBJ2-5
clone size: .
V gene: TRBV6-6
D gene: TRBD2

CDR3 DNA: TGTGCCAGCAGCCTCGGGAGCGGGGGGTCTGAGCAGTTCTTC
CDR3 protein: CASSLGSGGSEQFF
J gene: TRBJ2-1
clone size: .
V gene: TRBV7-2
D gene: TRBD2

CDR3 DNA: TGCGCCAGCAGCTTGGGGCGGGGTCGGACGAACACTGAAGCTTTCTTT
CDR3 protein: CASSLGRGRTNTEAFF
J gene: TRBJ1-1
clone size: .
V gene: TRBV5-1
D gene: .

CDR3 DNA: TGTGCCAGCATGTTGGCGGCCGAGCAGTACTTC
CDR3 protein: CASMLAAEQYF
J gene: TRBJ2-7
clone size: .
V gene: TRBV25-1
D gene: .

CDR3 DNA: TGTGCCAGCAGCTGGGGACAGGGGGATGGCTACACCTTC
CDR3 protein: CASSWGQGDGYTF
J gene: TRBJ1-2
clone size: .
V gene: TRBV7-9
D gene: TRBD1

CDR3 DNA: TGTGCCTCCTCAGGCAGGCGGGCCTTTCGGGCGCAGTTCTTC
CDR3 protein: CASSGRRAFRAQFF
J gene: TRBJ2-1
clone size: .
V gene: TRBV30
D gene: .

CDR3 DNA: TGTGCCAGCAGCTTGGGAGTTGTACGCCCCTACGAGCAGTACTTC
CDR3 protein: CASSLGVVRPYEQYF
J gene: TRBJ2-7
clone size: .
V gene: TRBV5-5
D gene: .

CDR3 DNA: TGTGCCACAGGGGACAGGATAGCCTACGAGCAGTACTTC
CDR3 protein: CATGDRIAYEQYF
J gene: TRBJ2-7
clone size: .
V gene: TRBV10-3
D gene: TRBD1

CDR3 DNA: TGTGCCATCAGCGACCCCTCTTTCAGGCCTGGCTACACCTTC
CDR3 protein: CAISDPSFRPGYTF
J gene: TRBJ1-2
clone size: .
V gene: TRBV10-3
D gene: .

CDR3 DNA: TGTGCCACCAGCAGAGATTTGTCATCCTCTACTTGGGAGCAGTACTTC
CDR3 protein: CATSRDLSSSTWEQYF
J gene: TRBJ2-7
clone size: .
V gene: TRBV15
D gene: .

CDR3 DNA: TGCGCCAGCAGCTCAACCGGACAGGGCCAAGAGACCCAGTACTTC
CDR3 protein: CASSSTGQGQETQYF
J gene: TRBJ2-5
clone size: .
V gene: TRBV5-1
D gene: TRBD1

CDR3 DNA: TGCGCCAGCAGCCATGGGGGGAGCGGTCAGCCCCAGCATTTT
CDR3 protein: CASSHGGSGQPQHF
J gene: TRBJ1-5
clone size: once
V gene: TRBV4-1
D gene: .

CDR3 DNA: TGCGCCAGCAGCCTTAGCGGCCGATCCTACAATGAGCAGTTCTTC
CDR3 protein: CASSLSGRSYNEQFF
J gene: TRBJ2-1
clone size: .
V gene: TRBV4-1
D gene: .